The entry below gives a single T cell receptor (beta chain) sequence along with its context. The germline V gene has CDR1 SGHNT and CDR2 YYREEE (reference sequence). The CDR3 spans 14 residues. Trimming took off 1 base at V and 1 base at J, with 8 bases between the two ends. This entry is derived from a study of blood T cell repertoires in COVID-19. Overall study context: Whether acute or convalescent, the COVID-19 samples came from the United States, Italy and Spain.

Repertoires were generated with immunoSEQ multiplex PCR, while TCRdb's copy carries only in-frame clones and drops some. This repertoire shows over 200,000 clones, 80% to 90% found once; its top ten account for 8% to 10%. The sequence came from a middle-aged man who had recovered from COVID-19. What was sequenced was PBMCs or T cells enriched from blood (not recorded which). V and J are TRBV5-4 and TRBJ2-5, with D uncertain. CDR3 sequence (DNA): TGTGCCAGCAGCTTGTTTCCGGTCCAAGAGACCCAGTACTTC. Its protein is CASSLFPVQETQYF.